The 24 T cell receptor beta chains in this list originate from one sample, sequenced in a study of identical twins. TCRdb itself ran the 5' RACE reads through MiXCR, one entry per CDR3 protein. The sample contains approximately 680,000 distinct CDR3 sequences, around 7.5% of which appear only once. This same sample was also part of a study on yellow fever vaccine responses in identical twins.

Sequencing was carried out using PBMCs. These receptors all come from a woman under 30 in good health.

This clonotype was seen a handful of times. This CDR3 is CASAVSPGNTIYF. The CDR3 region has the DNA TGTGCCAGCGCAGTATCGCCTGGAAACACCATATATTTT. The chain links TRBV6-1 to TRBJ1-3; D call uncertain. V shed 8 bases and J shed 2 bases, with 10 bases lying between them. The germline CDR1 and CDR2 sequences are MNHNS and SASEGT. CDR3 size: 13 residues.

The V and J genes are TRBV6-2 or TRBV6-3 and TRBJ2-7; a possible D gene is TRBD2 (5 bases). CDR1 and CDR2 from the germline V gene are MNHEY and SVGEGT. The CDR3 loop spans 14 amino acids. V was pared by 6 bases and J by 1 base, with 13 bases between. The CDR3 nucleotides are TGTGCCAGCAGCAACGGTGGGAGTTCCTACGAGCAGTACGTC. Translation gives CASSNGGSSYEQYV.

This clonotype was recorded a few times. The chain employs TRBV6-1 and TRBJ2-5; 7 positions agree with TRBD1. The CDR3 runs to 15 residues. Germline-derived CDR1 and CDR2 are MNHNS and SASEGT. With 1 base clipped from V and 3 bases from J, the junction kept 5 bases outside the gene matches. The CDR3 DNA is TGTGCCAGCAGTGAAGTTGGGACAGTCAAAGAGACCCAGTACTTC. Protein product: CASSEVGTVKETQYF.

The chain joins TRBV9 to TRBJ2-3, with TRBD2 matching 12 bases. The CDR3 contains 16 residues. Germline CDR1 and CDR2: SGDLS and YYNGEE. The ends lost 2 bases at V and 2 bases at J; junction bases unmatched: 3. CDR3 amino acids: CASSVGLAGPTDTQYF. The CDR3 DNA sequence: TGTGCCAGCAGCGTGGGACTAGCGGGCCCCACAGATACGCAGTATTTT.

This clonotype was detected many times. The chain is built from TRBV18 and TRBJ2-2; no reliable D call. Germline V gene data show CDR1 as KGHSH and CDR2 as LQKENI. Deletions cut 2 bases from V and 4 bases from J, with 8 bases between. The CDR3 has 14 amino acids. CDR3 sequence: CASSPTYLTGELFF. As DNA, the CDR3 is TGTGCCAGCTCACCAACGTACCTCACCGGGGAGCTGTTTTTT.

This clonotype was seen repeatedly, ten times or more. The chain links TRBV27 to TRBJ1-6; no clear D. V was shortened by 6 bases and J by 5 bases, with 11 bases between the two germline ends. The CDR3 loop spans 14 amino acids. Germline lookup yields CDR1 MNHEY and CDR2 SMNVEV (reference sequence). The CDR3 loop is CASRAGPHNSPLHF. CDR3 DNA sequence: TGTGCCAGCAGGGCCGGGCCCCATAATTCACCCCTCCACTTT.

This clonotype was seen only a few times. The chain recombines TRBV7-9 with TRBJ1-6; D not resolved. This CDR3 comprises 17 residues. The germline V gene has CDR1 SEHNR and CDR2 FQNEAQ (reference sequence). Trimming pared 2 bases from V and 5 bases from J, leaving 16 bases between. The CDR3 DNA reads TGTGCCAGCAGCTTAAGGGCGGGGTTTGGAGATAATTCACCCCTCCACTTT. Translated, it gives CASSLRAGFGDNSPLHF.

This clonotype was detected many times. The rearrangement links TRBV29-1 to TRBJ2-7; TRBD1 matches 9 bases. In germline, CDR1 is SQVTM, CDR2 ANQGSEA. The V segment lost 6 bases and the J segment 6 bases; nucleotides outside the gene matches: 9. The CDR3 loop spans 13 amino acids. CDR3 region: CSVWDRDRREQYV. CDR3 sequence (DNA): TGCAGCGTATGGGACAGGGATCGGCGCGAGCAGTACGTC.

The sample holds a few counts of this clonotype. In DNA, the CDR3 is TGCAGTGCAGATCGAGGCGGGGTTAGCACAGATACGCAGTATTTT. Amino acids: CSADRGGVSTDTQYF. This sequence joins TRBV20-1 and TRBJ2-3, with D possibly TRBD2 on 6 matching bases. The germline CDR1 and CDR2 sequences are DFQATT and SNEGSKA (reference sequence). The CDR3 sequence is 15 residues long. V lost 6 bases and J 0 bases, leaving 16 bases between the germline ends.

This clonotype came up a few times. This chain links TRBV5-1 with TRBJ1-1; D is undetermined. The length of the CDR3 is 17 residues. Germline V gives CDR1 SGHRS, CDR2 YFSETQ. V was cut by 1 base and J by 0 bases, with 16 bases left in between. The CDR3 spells CASSLKGQAYLNTEAFF. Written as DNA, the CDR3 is TGCGCCAGCAGCTTGAAAGGCCAGGCTTATCTGAACACTGAAGCTTTCTTT. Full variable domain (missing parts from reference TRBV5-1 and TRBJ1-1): KAGVTQTPRYLIKTRGQQVTLSCSPISGHRSVSWYQQTPGQGLQFLFEYFSETQRNKGNFPGRFSGRQFSNSRSEMNVSTLELGDSALYLCASSLKGQAYLNTEAFFGQGTRLTVV.

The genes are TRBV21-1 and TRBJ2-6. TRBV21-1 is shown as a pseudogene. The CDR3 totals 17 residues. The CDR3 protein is CASSKFRFLSGANVLTF. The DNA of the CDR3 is TGTGCCAGCAGCAAATTTAGATTCCTCTCTGGGGCCAACGTCCTGACTTTC.

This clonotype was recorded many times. The CDR3 is CSAYPGHPNQPQHF. DNA of the CDR3: TGCAGTGCTTATCCGGGACACCCCAATCAGCCCCAGCATTTT. The chain employs TRBV20-1 and TRBJ1-5; D may be TRBD1 (6 bases). Germline V gene data show CDR1 as DFQATT and CDR2 as SNEGSKA (reference sequence). The CDR3 length is 14 residues. V lost 5 bases, J lost 3 bases, and 14 bases lay in between.

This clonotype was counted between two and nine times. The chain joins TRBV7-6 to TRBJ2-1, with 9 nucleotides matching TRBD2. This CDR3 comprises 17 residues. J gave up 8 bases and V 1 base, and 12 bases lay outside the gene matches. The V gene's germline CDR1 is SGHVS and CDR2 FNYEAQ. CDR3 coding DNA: TGTGCCAGCAGCTTAGTTTACGGCGGGAGGGATGGGTATGAGCAGTTCTTC. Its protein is CASSLVYGGRDGYEQFF.

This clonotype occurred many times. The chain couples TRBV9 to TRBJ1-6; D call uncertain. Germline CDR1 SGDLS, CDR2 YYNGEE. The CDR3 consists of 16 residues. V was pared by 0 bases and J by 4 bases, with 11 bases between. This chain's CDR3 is CASSVDAVGYNSPLHF. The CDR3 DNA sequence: TGTGCCAGCAGCGTAGACGCGGTGGGTTATAATTCACCCCTCCACTTT.

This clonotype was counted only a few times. The DNA of the CDR3 is TGCAGTGCTATCAACGGCGGGGGGGCCTCAGATACGCAGTATTTT. Translating it yields CSAINGGGASDTQYF. This chain joins TRBV20-1 and TRBJ2-3; 9 nucleotides line up with TRBD2. CDR1 is DFQATT and CDR2 is SNEGSKA in the germline V gene (reference sequence). V lost 4 bases and J lost 4; bases outside the gene matches: 9. This CDR3 region has 15 residues.

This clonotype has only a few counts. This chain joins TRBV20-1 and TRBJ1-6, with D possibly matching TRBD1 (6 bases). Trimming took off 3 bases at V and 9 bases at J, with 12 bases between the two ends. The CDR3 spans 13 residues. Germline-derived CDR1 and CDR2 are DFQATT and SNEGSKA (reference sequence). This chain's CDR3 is CSASLGGGSPLHF. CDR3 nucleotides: TGCAGTGCTAGTTTAGGGGGAGGTTCACCCCTCCACTTT.

The CDR3 loop reads CASSNMGEETQYF. In nucleotides, the CDR3 is TGCGCCAGCAGCAATATGGGTGAGGAGACCCAGTACTTC. The chain combines TRBV5-1 with TRBJ2-5; D is undetermined. The V gene lost 4 bases and the J gene lost 5 bases, with 12 bases spanning the gap. The germline CDR1 and CDR2 sequences are SGHRS and YFSETQ. CDR3 length equals 13 residues.

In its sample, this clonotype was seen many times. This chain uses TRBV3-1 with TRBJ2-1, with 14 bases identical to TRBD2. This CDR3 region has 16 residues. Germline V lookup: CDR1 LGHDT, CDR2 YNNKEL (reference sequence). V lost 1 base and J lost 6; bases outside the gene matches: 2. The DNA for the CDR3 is TGTGCCAGCAGCCAAGCGGGACTAGCGGGAGTCAATGAGCAGTTCTTC. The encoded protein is CASSQAGLAGVNEQFF.

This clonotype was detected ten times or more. The CDR3, as DNA: TGCGCCAGCAGCGTGGGACTAGCGGGAGGCCCCACCTACGAGCAGTACTTC. Its protein is CASSVGLAGGPTYEQYF. The V and J genes are TRBV5-1 and TRBJ2-7; 15 bases fit TRBD2. In germline, CDR1 is SGHRS, CDR2 YFSETQ. Trimming removed 4 bases from V and 2 bases from J; junction bases left unmatched: 7. This CDR3 has 17 amino acids.

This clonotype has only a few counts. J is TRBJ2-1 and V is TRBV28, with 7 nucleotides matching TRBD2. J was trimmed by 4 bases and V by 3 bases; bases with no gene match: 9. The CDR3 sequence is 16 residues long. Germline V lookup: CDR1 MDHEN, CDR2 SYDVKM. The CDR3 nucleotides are TGTGCCAGCAGTTTTACAGCGGGGATGCTTTACAATGAGCAGTTCTTC. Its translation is CASSFTAGMLYNEQFF.

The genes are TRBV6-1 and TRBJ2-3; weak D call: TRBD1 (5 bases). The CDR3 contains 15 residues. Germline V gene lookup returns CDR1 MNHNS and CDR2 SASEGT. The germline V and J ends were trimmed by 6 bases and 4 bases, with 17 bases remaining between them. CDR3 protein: CASRGAKARSDTQYF. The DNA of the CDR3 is TGTGCCAGCAGAGGGGCTAAAGCAAGGTCAGATACGCAGTATTTT.

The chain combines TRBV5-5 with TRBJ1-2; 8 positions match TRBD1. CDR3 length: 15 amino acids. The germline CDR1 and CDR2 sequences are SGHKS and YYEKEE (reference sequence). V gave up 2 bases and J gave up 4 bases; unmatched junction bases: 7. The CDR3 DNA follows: TGTGCCAGCAGCTTTTCGCCAGGGGGCGGCTATGGCTACACCTTC. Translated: CASSFSPGGGYGYTF.

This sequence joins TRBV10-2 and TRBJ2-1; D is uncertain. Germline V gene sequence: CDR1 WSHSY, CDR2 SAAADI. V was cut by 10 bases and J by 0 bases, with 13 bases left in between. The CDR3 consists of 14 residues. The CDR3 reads CAIQDRSSYNEQFF. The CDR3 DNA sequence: TGCGCCATCCAAGACCGGAGCTCCTACAATGAGCAGTTCTTC.

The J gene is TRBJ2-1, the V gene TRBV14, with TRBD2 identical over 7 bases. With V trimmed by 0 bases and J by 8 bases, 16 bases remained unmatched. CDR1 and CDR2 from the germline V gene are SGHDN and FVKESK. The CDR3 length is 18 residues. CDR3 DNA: TGTGCCAGCAGCCAAGAGTCCGGTCAGGAGCGGGAATTCTATGAGCAGTTCTTC. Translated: CASSQESGQEREFYEQFF.